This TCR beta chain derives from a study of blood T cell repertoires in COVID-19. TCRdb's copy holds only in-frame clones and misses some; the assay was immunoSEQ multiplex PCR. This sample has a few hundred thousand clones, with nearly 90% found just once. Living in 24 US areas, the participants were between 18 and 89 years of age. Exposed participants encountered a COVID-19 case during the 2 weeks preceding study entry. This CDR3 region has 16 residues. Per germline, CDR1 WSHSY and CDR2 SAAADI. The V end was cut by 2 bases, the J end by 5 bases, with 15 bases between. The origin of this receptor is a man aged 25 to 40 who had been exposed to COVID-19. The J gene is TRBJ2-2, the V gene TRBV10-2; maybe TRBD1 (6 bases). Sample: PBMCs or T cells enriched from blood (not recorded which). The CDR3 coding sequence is TGCGCCAGCAGTGAGCATTACGGGACAAGTACCGGGGAGCTGTTTTTT. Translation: CASSEHYGTSTGELFF.